This passage covers 11 T cell receptor beta chains from one sample sequenced in a study of CD8 T cells in ankylosing spondylitis. Study-wide results and caveats: In ankylosing spondylitis blood, a motif of roughly eight highly homologous TCR beta variants appeared characteristic.

TCRdb itself ran the 5' RACE reads through MiXCR, one entry per CDR3 protein. The table lists a few hundred thousand distinct CDR3 sequences, roughly an eighth of them singletons. Their antigen targets remain unknown. Sequencing was carried out using blood, either unsorted or a sorted T cell fraction (not recorded which). These TCRs come from a male donor with ankylosing spondylitis.

Many counts were recorded for this clonotype. The chain has TRBV24-1 and TRBJ1-2; 7 bases are shared with TRBD1. Germline CDR1 reads KGHDR; CDR2 reads SFDVKD. The CDR3 length is 13 residues. J lost 4 bases, V lost 12 bases, and 10 bases had no gene match. CDR3 sequence: CAVSTGAIYGYTF. CDR3 in DNA: TGTGCCGTATCTACAGGGGCCATCTATGGCTACACCTTC.

This clonotype appeared many times. V usage is TRBV27 and J usage is TRBJ1-5; a weak D match, TRBD1 (6 bases). V lost 2 bases and J lost 2, with 10 bases in between. The CDR3 loop spans 15 amino acids. Germline values: CDR1 MNHEY, CDR2 SMNVEV (reference sequence). DNA for the CDR3: TGTGCCAGCAGTTTACAGGGGAACGGCAATCAGCCCCAGCATTTT. Translating gives CASSLQGNGNQPQHF.

A few counts support this clonotype. The genes are TRBV27 and TRBJ2-7; D is perhaps TRBD2 (6 bases). V was trimmed by 7 bases and J by 5 bases, leaving 15 bases between them. Germline values: CDR1 MNHEY, CDR2 SMNVEV (reference sequence). The CDR3 runs to 13 residues. CDR3 loop: CASMRGGRDEQYF. CDR3 DNA: TGTGCCAGCATGCGGGGAGGAAGAGACGAGCAGTACTTC.

V is TRBV11-1 and J is TRBJ2-1, with TRBD1 matching 11 bases. V shed 3 bases and J 11 bases; nucleotides not matched to a gene: 18. This CDR3 has 18 amino acids. CDR1 is SGHAT, CDR2 FQDESV, per germline (reference sequence). In nucleotides, the CDR3 is TGTGCCAGCAGCTTCAACCATTTTGCGGACAGGGGGCCTAACAAGCAGTTCTTC. This gives the protein CASSFNHFADRGPNKQFF.

This rearrangement joins TRBV11-2 to TRBJ2-7; D not certain. Germline CDR1 SGHAT, CDR2 FQNNGV. Between the trimmed V and J ends, which lost 1 base and 3 bases, there was a span of 7 bases. The CDR3 has 13 residues. The CDR3 spells CASSLVPGYEQYF. CDR3 nucleotide sequence: TGTGCCAGCAGCTTAGTTCCGGGCTACGAGCAGTACTTC.

The chain recombines TRBV7-8 with TRBJ2-5, with D maybe TRBD1 (6 bases). Germline loops: CDR1 SGHVS, CDR2 FQNEAQ. Trimming took off 5 bases at V and 2 bases at J, with 12 bases between the two ends. This CDR3 has 14 residues. CDR3 protein: CASSPFGQQETQYF. In DNA, the CDR3 is TGTGCCAGCAGCCCTTTTGGACAGCAAGAGACCCAGTACTTC.

This clonotype was seen a handful of times. The chain combines TRBV9 with TRBJ2-3; D not certain. The CDR3 consists of 15 residues. V was clipped by 4 bases and J by 7 bases, with 19 bases between them. The germline gives CDR1 SGDLS, CDR2 YYNGEE. This chain's CDR3 is CASSPMTMSSYTQYF. The CDR3 nucleotides read TGTGCCAGCAGCCCGATGACAATGAGCAGTTATACGCAGTATTTT.

The chain carries TRBV7-6 and TRBJ2-1, with a possible D match to TRBD2 (5 bases). From germline, CDR1 is SGHVS and CDR2 FNYEAQ. The CDR3 has 15 residues. Trimming took 1 base from V and 0 from J, leaving 7 bases between them. Written as DNA, the CDR3 is TGTGCCAGCAGCTTAGACGGGGTCTCCTACAATGAGCAGTTCTTC. Its protein is CASSLDGVSYNEQFF.

V gene TRBV12-5 combines with J gene TRBJ1-1; no firm D call. The CDR3 sequence is 13 residues long. Germline CDR1 is LGHNT and CDR2 is FRNRAP. V lost 3 bases to trimming and J lost 4 bases, with 9 bases between them. The CDR3 bases are TGTGCTAGTGGTTTCTCGGCTGTCACTGAAGCTTTCTTT. This gives the protein CASGFSAVTEAFF.

The chain carries TRBV3-1 and TRBJ1-1; 9 bases line up with TRBD1. Losses at the gene ends were 0 bases for V and 6 bases for J; bases not matched to a gene: 11. Germline V gives CDR1 LGHDT, CDR2 YNNKEL (reference sequence). The CDR3 has 17 residues. The CDR3 is CASSQDFGTGSKAEAFF. CDR3 DNA sequence: TGTGCCAGCAGCCAAGATTTTGGGACAGGGAGTAAAGCTGAAGCTTTCTTT.

This clonotype was seen ten or more times. This sequence joins TRBV24-1 and TRBJ2-3; 10 nucleotides line up with TRBD1. The CDR3 length is 14 residues. The V gene's germline CDR1 is KGHDR and CDR2 SFDVKD. Losses at the gene ends were 8 bases for V and 6 bases for J; bases not matched to a gene: 7. The chain's CDR3 is CATKDRGPDDTQYF. In nucleotides, the CDR3 is TGTGCCACCAAAGACAGGGGGCCAGACGATACGCAGTATTTT.